This T cell receptor (beta chain) was sequenced during a study of OX40 agonist ivuxolimab in advanced cancers. Assay: immunoSEQ multiplex PCR; the TCRdb copy retains only in-frame clones and omits some. Found here are over 50,000 clones, about 84% of them singletons; the top ten hold roughly 4%. Sequences were derived from CD4+ or CD8+ T cells sorted from blood, sampled in a trial of the OX40 agonist ivuxolimab. This clonotype originated in an adult with an advanced solid tumor such as melanoma, head and neck, liver or kidney cancer.

CDR3 in DNA: TGTGCCAGCAGCAAAAGGGACAATCAGCCCCAGCATTTT. It codes for CASSKRDNQPQHF. The chain joins TRBV6-6 to TRBJ1-5, with no clear D. This CDR3 is 13 amino acids long. The germline gives CDR1 MNHNY, CDR2 SVGAGI (reference sequence). The V gene lost 6 bases and the J gene lost 3 bases, with 9 bases spanning the gap.